One T cell receptor beta chain is described in this entry. Its cognate antigen is unknown. V was pared by 0 bases and J by 6 bases, with 14 bases between. Per the germline V gene, CDR1 is SGHRS and CDR2 is YFSETQ. This CDR3 is 15 amino acids long. Methods used by the authors: Junction-only sequences produced by ImmunoSEQ had no quality scores, so filtering differed. Sequenced by immunoSEQ multiplex PCR; TCRdb stores in-frame clones only, minus some. The V and J calls and clone size were taken over from that table, and D and trimming were inferred from the DNA. Of approximately 400,000 clones in the sample, 90% to 98% were seen once. The data derive from a study of shared clonotypes between healthy human individuals. Study-level findings and limits: Memory subsets generally showed lower estimated richness than naive subsets. Non-shared clonotypes were found to have lower generation probabilities than the clonotypes that were shared by all four of the sorted-subset donors.

J is TRBJ2-3 and V is TRBV5-1; no firm D call. Sequencing input: memory CD8+ T cells sorted from blood. Documented subset: CD45RO+ cells pooled with CCR7-negative TemRA cells. The receptor's source is a man younger than 40 in good health. CDR3 DNA: TGCGCCAGCAGCTTGGCAGGACCTCAGGCCGATACGCAGTATTTT. It codes for CASSLAGPQADTQYF.